These T cell receptor beta chains were read from a single sample in a study of blood T cell repertoires in COVID-19. The table came from immunoSEQ multiplex PCR; TCRdb's copy has only in-frame clones and leaves some out. The data contain fewer than 50,000 clones, more than 70% of them singletons. The sequencing sample was made of peripheral blood. The receptors stem from a woman aged 80 or older with active or convalescent COVID-19. CDR3s include the opening cysteine and the closing phenylalanine or tryptophan. The D gene is left open where the match is weak. Size tells how often a clone was seen (once, few, many) or the class of an expanded clone, and some rows leave it out.

d_call clone_size j_call v_call cdr3_aa cdr3_nt
- - TRBJ1-5 TRBV2 CASSEALQGNQPQHF TGTGCCAGCAGTGAAGCGCTTCAGGGCAATCAGCCCCAGCATTTT
TRBD1 - TRBJ1-5 TRBV28 CASSFGLGTGVAMGEPQHF TGTGCCAGCAGTTTCGGTTTGGGGACAGGGGTCGCGATGGGCGAGCCCCAGCATTTT
- - TRBJ2-1 TRBV30 CAWSSGRDTSYNEQFF TGTGCCTGGAGTTCCGGCCGGGACACCTCCTACAATGAGCAGTTCTTC
- - TRBJ1-6 TRBV6-5 CASSYASSGRSLSLHF TGTGCCAGCAGTTACGCCTCCTCAGGGCGTAGTTTATCCCTCCACTTT
TRBD1 - TRBJ2-5 TRBV6-5 CASSTGGWTQYF TGTGCCAGCAGCACAGGGGGCTGGACCCAGTACTTC
TRBD1 - TRBJ1-1 TRBV5-4 CASRRGQGGNTEAFF TGTGCCAGCAGGAGGGGGCAGGGGGGGAACACTGAAGCTTTCTTT
TRBD1 - TRBJ1-2 TRBV7-8 CASSPRDSNYGYTF TGTGCCAGCAGCCCTCGGGACAGCAACTATGGCTACACCTTC
- - TRBJ2-7 TRBV28 CASSLWSASPTYEQYF TGTGCCAGCAGTTTATGGTCGGCTAGCCCGACCTACGAGCAGTACTTC
- - TRBJ2-2 TRBV11-1 CASRLTGELFF TGTGCCAGCAGACTCACCGGGGAGCTGTTTTTT
TRBD1 once TRBJ1-1 TRBV2 CASGGDRGNTEAFF TGTGCCAGCGGGGGGGACAGGGGGAACACTGAAGCTTTCTTT
- - TRBJ1-2 TRBV20-1 CSASPPPAHLAGYTF TGCAGTGCTAGTCCCCCCCCGGCGCACCTAGCGGGCTACACCTTC
- - TRBJ2-1 TRBV7-2 CASTLRTASYNEQFF TGTGCCAGCACCCTCAGGACTGCGAGCTACAATGAGCAGTTCTTC
- - TRBJ2-3 TRBV19 CASKRLDSNTDTQYF TGTGCCAGTAAAAGACTAGACTCCAACACAGATACGCAGTATTTT
TRBD2 - TRBJ2-1 TRBV3-1/TRBV3-2 CASSHGSGGGYNEQFF TGTGCCAGCAGCCACGGAAGCGGGGGAGGTTACAATGAGCAGTTCTTC